This T cell receptor beta chain was documented in a study of blood T cell repertoires in COVID-19. As for the study in general: Donors in the United States, Italy and Spain gave samples during acute or convalescent COVID-19. PBMCs, B-cell-depleted T cells, or T cells provided the cDNA or gDNA that made up the material.

The table came from immunoSEQ multiplex PCR; TCRdb's copy has only in-frame clones and leaves some out. The sample includes just over 650,000 clones, about 87% of them seen just once. CDR1 is SGHKS, CDR2 YYEKEE, per germline (reference sequence). The CDR3 consists of 17 residues. V gave up 0 bases and J gave up 6 bases, with 18 bases separating them. This sequence originates from a woman aged 18 to 35 with acute or convalescent COVID-19. The sequencing sample was made of peripheral blood. This chain joins TRBV5-5 and TRBJ2-2; TRBD1 might be the D (6 bases). This CDR3 is CASSLATGYFSAGELFF. The CDR3, as DNA: TGTGCCAGCAGCTTGGCCACAGGGTATTTTAGCGCCGGGGAGCTGTTTTTT.